A single T cell receptor beta chain is shown here with its context. In germline, CDR1 is MDHEN, CDR2 SYDVKM. V lost 0 bases, J lost 0 bases, and 5 bases stayed unmatched. This CDR3 contains 17 residues. In the authors' methods: Amplified reference gene primers provided the basis for estimating nucleated cell counts. TCRdb's copy holds only in-frame clones and misses some; the assay was immunoSEQ multiplex PCR. The V and J calls and clone size come from that table; D and trimming were worked out from the DNA. The repertoire includes fewer than 300,000 clones, roughly 84% of them detected once, and under 3.5% sits in the top ten. This entry comes from a study of blood T cell repertoires in COVID-19.

The sequenced material came from peripheral blood. The origin of this receptor is a woman between 18 and 29 years old with acute or convalescent COVID-19. The chain employs TRBV28 and TRBJ1-3; 7 nucleotides align to TRBD1. The CDR3 DNA sequence: TGTGCCAGCAGTTTATGGCCCCCAGGGGGCTCTGGAAACACCATATATTTT. Translation gives CASSLWPPGGSGNTIYF.